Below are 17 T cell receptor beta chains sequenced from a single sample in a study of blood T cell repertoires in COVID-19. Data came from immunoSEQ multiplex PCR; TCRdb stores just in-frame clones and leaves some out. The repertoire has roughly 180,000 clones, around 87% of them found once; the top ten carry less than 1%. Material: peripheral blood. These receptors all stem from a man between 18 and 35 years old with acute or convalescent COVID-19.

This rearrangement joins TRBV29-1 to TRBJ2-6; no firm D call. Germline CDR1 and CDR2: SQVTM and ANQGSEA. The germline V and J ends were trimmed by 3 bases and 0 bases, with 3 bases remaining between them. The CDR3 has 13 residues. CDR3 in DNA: TGCAGCGTTGACAGCTCTGGGGCCAACGTCCTGACTTTC. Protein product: CSVDSSGANVLTF.

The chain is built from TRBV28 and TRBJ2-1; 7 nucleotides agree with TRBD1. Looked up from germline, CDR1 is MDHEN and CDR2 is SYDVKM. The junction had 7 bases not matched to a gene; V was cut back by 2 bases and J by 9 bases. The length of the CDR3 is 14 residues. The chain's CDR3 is CASSLQGVRSEQFF. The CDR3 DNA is TGTGCCAGCAGTTTACAGGGGGTACGTTCTGAGCAGTTCTTC.

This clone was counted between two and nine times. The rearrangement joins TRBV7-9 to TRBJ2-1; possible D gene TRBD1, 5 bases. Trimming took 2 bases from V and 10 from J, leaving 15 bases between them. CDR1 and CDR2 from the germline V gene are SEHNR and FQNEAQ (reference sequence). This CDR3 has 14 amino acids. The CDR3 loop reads CASSLSYDSKEQFF. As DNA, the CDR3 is TGTGCCAGCAGCTTATCCTATGACAGCAAAGAGCAGTTCTTC.

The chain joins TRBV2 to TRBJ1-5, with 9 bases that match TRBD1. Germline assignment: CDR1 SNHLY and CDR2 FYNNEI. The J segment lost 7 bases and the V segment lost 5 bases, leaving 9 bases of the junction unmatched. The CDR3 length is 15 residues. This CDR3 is CASSFRTGDIQPQHF. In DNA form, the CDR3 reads TGTGCCAGCAGTTTTCGGACAGGGGACATCCAGCCCCAGCATTTT.

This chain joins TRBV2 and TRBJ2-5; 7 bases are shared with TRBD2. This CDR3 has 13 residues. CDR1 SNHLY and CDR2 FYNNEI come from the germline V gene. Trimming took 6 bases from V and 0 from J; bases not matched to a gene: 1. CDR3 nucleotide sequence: TGTGCCAGCAGGACTAGCTACCAAGAGACCCAGTACTTC. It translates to CASRTSYQETQYF.

DNA for the CDR3: TGTGCCAGCAGCCAAGTCTGGACAGGAGCCAAAAACATTCAGTACTTC. It yields the protein CASSQVWTGAKNIQYF. The chain combines TRBV3-1 (or the pseudogene TRBV3-2) with TRBJ2-4; 7 bases match TRBD1. Germline V gene lookup returns CDR1 LGHDT and CDR2 YNNKEL (reference sequence). V was pared by 1 base and J by 0 bases, with 3 bases of the junction left unmatched. The CDR3 is 16 amino acids.

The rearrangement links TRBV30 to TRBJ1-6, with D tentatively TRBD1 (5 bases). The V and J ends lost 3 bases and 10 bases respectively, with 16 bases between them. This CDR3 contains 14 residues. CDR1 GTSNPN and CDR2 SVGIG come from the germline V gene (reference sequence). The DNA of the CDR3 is TGTGCCTGGAGAATGCGGGTTGGGGGGTCACCCCTCCACTTT. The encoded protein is CAWRMRVGGSPLHF.

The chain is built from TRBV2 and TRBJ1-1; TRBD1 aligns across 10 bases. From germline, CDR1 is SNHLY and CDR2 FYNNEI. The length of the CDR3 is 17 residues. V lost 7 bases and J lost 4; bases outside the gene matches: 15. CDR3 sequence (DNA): TGTGCCAGCATAGTGGACAGGGGGGGAAGGAGGAGCACTGAAGCTTTCTTT. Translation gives CASIVDRGGRRSTEAFF.

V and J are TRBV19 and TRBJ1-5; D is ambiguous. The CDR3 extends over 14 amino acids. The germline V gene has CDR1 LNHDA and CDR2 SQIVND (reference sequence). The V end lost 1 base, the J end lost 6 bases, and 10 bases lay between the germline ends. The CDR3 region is CASSIGASRQPQHF. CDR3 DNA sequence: TGTGCCAGTAGTATAGGGGCTAGCCGTCAGCCCCAGCATTTT.

CDR3 loop: CASSIRQGRGQPQHF. CDR3 DNA sequence: TGTGCCAGTAGTATAAGGCAGGGTAGGGGTCAGCCCCAGCATTTT. The V call is TRBV19, the J call TRBJ1-5; tentatively, D is TRBD1 (5 bases). Germline loops: CDR1 LNHDA, CDR2 SQIVND (reference sequence). This CDR3 region has 15 residues. Deletions cut 2 bases from V and 6 bases from J, with 14 bases between.

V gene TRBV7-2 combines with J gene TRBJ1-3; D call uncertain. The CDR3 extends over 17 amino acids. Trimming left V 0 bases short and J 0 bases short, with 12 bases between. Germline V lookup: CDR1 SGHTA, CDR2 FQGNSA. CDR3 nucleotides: TGTGCCAGCAGCTTAGCGCTCGTAGGGAGCTCTGGAAACACCATATATTTT. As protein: CASSLALVGSSGNTIYF.

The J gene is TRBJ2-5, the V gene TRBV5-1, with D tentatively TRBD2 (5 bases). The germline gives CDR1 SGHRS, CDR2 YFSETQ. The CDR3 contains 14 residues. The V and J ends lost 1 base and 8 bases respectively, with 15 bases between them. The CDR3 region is CASSLRGGKTTQYF. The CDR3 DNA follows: TGCGCCAGCAGCTTGCGGGGTGGAAAGACTACCCAGTACTTC.

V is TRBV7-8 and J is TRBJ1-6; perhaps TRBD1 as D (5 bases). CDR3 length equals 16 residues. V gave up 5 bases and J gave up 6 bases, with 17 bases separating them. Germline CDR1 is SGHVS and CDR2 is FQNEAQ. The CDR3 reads CASSPGRGVGNSPLHF. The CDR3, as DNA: TGTGCCAGCAGCCCGGGCCGGGGGGTGGGTAATTCACCCCTCCACTTT.

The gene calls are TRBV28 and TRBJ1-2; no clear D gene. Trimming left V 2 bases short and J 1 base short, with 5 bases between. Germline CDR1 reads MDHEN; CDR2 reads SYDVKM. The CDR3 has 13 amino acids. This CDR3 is CASSLTDNYGYTF. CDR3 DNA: TGTGCCAGCAGTTTAACTGATAACTATGGCTACACCTTC.

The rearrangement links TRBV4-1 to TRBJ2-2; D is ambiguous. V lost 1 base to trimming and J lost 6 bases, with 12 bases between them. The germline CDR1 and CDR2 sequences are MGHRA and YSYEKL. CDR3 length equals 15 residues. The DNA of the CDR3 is TGCGCCAGCAGCCAAGCTTCTAGGCTGGCCGGGGAGCTGTTTTTT. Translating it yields CASSQASRLAGELFF.

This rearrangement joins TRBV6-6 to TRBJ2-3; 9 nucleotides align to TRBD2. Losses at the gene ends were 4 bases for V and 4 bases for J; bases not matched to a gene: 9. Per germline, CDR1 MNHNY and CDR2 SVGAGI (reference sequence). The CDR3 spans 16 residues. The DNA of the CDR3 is TGTGCCAGCAGTTTGCGGGGGGGTTTTGGGGCAGATACGCAGTATTTT. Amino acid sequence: CASSLRGGFGADTQYF.

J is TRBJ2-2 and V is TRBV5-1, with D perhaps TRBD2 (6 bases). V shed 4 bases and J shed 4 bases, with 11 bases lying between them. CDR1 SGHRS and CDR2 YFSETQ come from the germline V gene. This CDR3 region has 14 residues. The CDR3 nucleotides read TGCGCCAGCAGCCCGGGGGTTGGCACCGGGGAGCTGTTTTTT. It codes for CASSPGVGTGELFF.